The 21 T cell receptor beta chains below come from one sample, sequenced in a study of shared clonotypes between healthy human individuals. The assay was immunoSEQ multiplex PCR, and TCRdb's table has in-frame clones only and misses some. This repertoire shows over 400,000 clones, more than 95% found once; its top ten account for 0.05% to 0.07%. Material: naive CD4+ T cells sorted from blood. The subset was: CD45RA+ positively selected. The source of these receptors is a woman younger than 45 in good health.

The genes are TRBV6-5 and TRBJ1-1; D unclear. Trimming removed 5 bases at V and 4 bases at J, with 11 bases between. CDR1 and CDR2 from the germline V gene are MNHEY and SVGAGI. This CDR3 contains 13 residues. In DNA form, the CDR3 reads TGTGCCAGCAGTCCCGGTTGGGGCACTGAAGCTTTCTTT. This translates into CASSPGWGTEAFF.

The V and J genes are TRBV30 and TRBJ2-7; TRBD1 aligns across 8 bases. The CDR3 has 15 residues. V gave up 3 bases and J gave up 7 bases; unmatched junction bases: 14. Germline-derived CDR1 and CDR2 are GTSNPN and SVGIG (reference sequence). The CDR3 DNA follows: TGTGCCTGGAGGTTAGGACAGGGTTTGATTTCGGAGCAGTACTTC. Protein product: CAWRLGQGLISEQYF.

The chain uses TRBV11-2 and TRBJ2-1, with 11 bases that match TRBD1. The ends lost 5 bases at V and 9 bases at J; junction bases unmatched: 6. Germline V gene sequence: CDR1 SGHAT, CDR2 FQNNGV. The CDR3 covers 14 residues. CDR3 region: CASSPGQGASEQFF. DNA of the CDR3: TGTGCCAGCAGCCCCGGACAGGGGGCGAGTGAGCAGTTCTTC.

V usage is TRBV4-1 and J usage is TRBJ2-2, with 10 nucleotides matching TRBD2. Losses at the gene ends were 1 base for V and 2 bases for J; bases not matched to a gene: 4. The CDR3 loop spans 17 amino acids. Germline CDR1 MGHRA, CDR2 YSYEKL. The CDR3 here is CASSQVLAGVNTGELFF. CDR3 in DNA: TGCGCCAGCAGCCAAGTTCTAGCGGGAGTTAACACCGGGGAGCTGTTTTTT.

The chain combines TRBV18 with TRBJ2-1, with 9 nucleotides matching TRBD2. Trimming cost V 2 bases and J 8 bases; bases outside gene matches: 10. Germline V gene data show CDR1 as KGHSH and CDR2 as LQKENI. The CDR3 runs 16 residues. In DNA, the CDR3 is TGTGCCAGCTCACCAGATTTGGCGGGAGGGCCTCATGAGCAGTTCTTC. Translation gives CASSPDLAGGPHEQFF.

The chain has TRBV7-8 and TRBJ2-3; 10 bases align to TRBD1. V lost 2 bases and J lost 2; bases outside the gene matches: 7. The CDR3 is 17 residues long. Germline loops: CDR1 SGHVS, CDR2 FQNEAQ. This chain's CDR3 is CASSLLGQGGFTDTQYF. The CDR3 region has the DNA TGTGCCAGCAGCTTACTTGGACAGGGGGGCTTCACAGATACGCAGTATTTT. Based on the CDR3 plus reference TRBV7-8 and TRBJ2-3, the full variable domain is GAGVSQSPRYKVAKRGQDVALRCDPISGHVSLFWYQQALGQGPEFLTYFQNEAQLDKSGLPSDRFFAERPEGSVSTLKIQRTQQEDSAVYLCASSLLGQGGFTDTQYFGPGTRLTVL.

This clone was seen a single time. This rearrangement joins TRBV14 to TRBJ2-7, with unresolved D. V lost 0 bases and J 4 bases, leaving 10 bases between the germline ends. The CDR3 has 14 amino acids. Germline CDR1 and CDR2: SGHDN and FVKESK. Here the CDR3 DNA reads TGTGCCAGCAGCCAAGAAGCCCCACCTTACGAGCAGTACTTC. It codes for CASSQEAPPYEQYF.

This sequence joins TRBV6-5 and TRBJ1-4; D unclear. V dropped 2 bases and J dropped 11 bases, with 6 bases sitting between them. CDR1 MNHEY and CDR2 SVGAGI come from the germline V gene. The CDR3 totals 11 residues. The CDR3 region is CASSYRGKLFF. CDR3 coding DNA: TGTGCCAGCAGTTACCGTGGGAAACTGTTTTTT.

This sequence joins TRBV28 and TRBJ2-5, with D possibly TRBD2 on 6 matching bases. The DNA matches TRBJ2-7 better at its end, which makes the J call doubtful. The germline gives CDR1 MDHEN, CDR2 SYDVKM. The CDR3 covers 15 residues. DNA for the CDR3: TGTGCCAGCAGTTTTAGGGTTGGGGGGTACTACGAGCAGTACTTC. Encoded protein: CASSFRVGGYYEQYF.

This chain connects TRBV28 to TRBJ2-3; perhaps D is TRBD1 or TRBD2 (7 bases each). Germline values: CDR1 MDHEN, CDR2 SYDVKM. V was pared by 7 bases and J by 0 bases, with 17 bases between. CDR3 size: 16 residues. The chain's CDR3 is CASTLQGGGSTDTQYF. In nucleotides, the CDR3 is TGTGCCAGCACTCTCCAGGGGGGGGGCAGCACAGATACGCAGTATTTT.

This rearrangement joins TRBV19 to TRBJ1-4; perhaps TRBD1 as D (5 bases). CDR3 size: 14 residues. V lost 5 bases, J lost 4 bases, and 11 bases lay in between. CDR1 and CDR2 (germline): LNHDA, SQIVND (reference sequence). Here the CDR3 DNA reads TGTGCCAGTAGTTCTCCGGGACTTAATGAAAAACTGTTTTTT. This encodes CASSSPGLNEKLFF.

This rearrangement joins TRBV6-1 to TRBJ1-4, with TRBD1 matching over 8 bases. The CDR3 has 14 residues. Germline V gene data show CDR1 as MNHNS and CDR2 as SASEGT. The V segment lost 3 bases and the J segment 5 bases; nucleotides outside the gene matches: 2. CDR3 amino acids: CASSEDRANEKLFF. The CDR3 DNA sequence: TGTGCCAGCAGTGAGGACAGGGCCAATGAAAAACTGTTTTTT.

This clone was detected only once. The chain recombines TRBV10-3 with TRBJ2-7, with 10 bases that match TRBD2. V lost 4 bases and J lost 2; bases outside the gene matches: 2. The CDR3 totals 14 residues. Germline CDR1 and CDR2: ENHRY and SYGVKD. CDR3 in amino acids: CAISGTSGAYEQYF. The CDR3 DNA is TGTGCCATCAGTGGGACTAGCGGTGCCTACGAGCAGTACTTC.

This chain uses TRBV10-3 with TRBJ1-1; 12 bases are a match to TRBD1. Trimming took 6 bases from V and 2 from J; bases not matched to a gene: 16. The CDR3 is 19 amino acids. CDR1 ENHRY and CDR2 SYGVKD come from the germline V gene. CDR3 loop: CAIRGGQGAREGQNTEAFF. The CDR3 DNA sequence: TGTGCCATCAGGGGGGGACAGGGGGCCCGAGAGGGGCAAAACACTGAAGCTTTCTTT.

V and J are TRBV5-6 and TRBJ2-2; 8 bases fit TRBD2. Germline lookup yields CDR1 SGHDT and CDR2 YYEEEE. J gave up 13 bases and V 4 bases, and 6 bases lay outside the gene matches. The CDR3 loop spans 12 amino acids. The CDR3 is CASSITSGLLFF. The CDR3 DNA is TGTGCCAGCAGCATTACTAGCGGTCTGCTGTTTTTT.

The CDR3 DNA is TGCAGCGTCATGACAGGGGTCACCGGGGAGCTGTTTTTT. Protein sequence: CSVMTGVTGELFF. The chain recombines TRBV29-1 with TRBJ2-2; TRBD1 matches 8 bases. The germline gives CDR1 SQVTM, CDR2 ANQGSEA. The V segment lost 6 bases and the J segment 4 bases; nucleotides outside the gene matches: 4. The CDR3 is made up of 13 amino acids.

V is TRBV13 and J is TRBJ2-1; D might be TRBD2 (6 bases). Germline V gene sequence: CDR1 PRHDT, CDR2 FYEKMQ (reference sequence). The V end lost 0 bases, the J end lost 6 bases, and 9 bases lay between the germline ends. CDR3 length equals 14 residues. The DNA for the CDR3 is TGTGCCAGCAGCTTAGGCGGGAGTCGCAATGAGCAGTTCTTC. Amino acid sequence: CASSLGGSRNEQFF.

The chain couples TRBV18 to TRBJ1-4; D unresolved. Trimming pared 0 bases from V and 6 bases from J, leaving 5 bases between. The germline CDR1 and CDR2 sequences are KGHSH and LQKENI. The CDR3 has 13 residues. The CDR3 DNA reads TGTGCCAGCTCACCACCGGTGGATGAAAAACTGTTTTTT. Encoded protein: CASSPPVDEKLFF. Based on the CDR3 plus reference TRBV18 and TRBJ1-4, the full variable domain is NAGVMQNPRHLVRRRGQEARLRCSPMKGHSHVYWYRQLPEEGLKFMVYLQKENIIDESGMPKERFSAEFPKEGPSILRIQQVVRGDSAAYFCASSPPVDEKLFFGSGTQLSVL.

J is TRBJ1-1 and V is TRBV5-1; TRBD1 matches at 8 bases. The CDR3 runs to 15 residues. V was pared by 0 bases and J by 5 bases, with 6 bases of the junction left unmatched. Germline V gene data show CDR1 as SGHRS and CDR2 as YFSETQ. CDR3 amino acids: CASSLEGRGRTEAFF. CDR3 DNA sequence: TGCGCCAGCAGCTTGGAGGGCAGGGGGCGAACTGAAGCTTTCTTT.

The V and J genes are TRBV4-1 and TRBJ2-1; TRBD2 aligns across 9 bases. The CDR3 sequence is 17 residues long. Germline-derived CDR1 and CDR2 are MGHRA and YSYEKL. V was pared by 0 bases and J by 2 bases, with 5 bases of the junction left unmatched. CDR3 protein: CASSQDLGGRAYNEQFF. CDR3 sequence (DNA): TGCGCCAGCAGCCAAGATCTCGGCGGGAGGGCCTACAATGAGCAGTTCTTC.

The rearrangement joins TRBV6-6 to TRBJ2-2; 8 nucleotides match TRBD1. Per the germline V gene, CDR1 is MNHNY and CDR2 is SVGAGI (reference sequence). Trimming took 8 bases from V and 5 from J; bases not matched to a gene: 7. The CDR3 consists of 14 residues. DNA for the CDR3: TGTGCCAGCTTGGACAGGGCCGGGACCGGGGAGCTGTTTTTT. Translating gives CASLDRAGTGELFF.